The rows below give T cell receptor beta chains drawn from one sample of a study of Ad26.COV2.S vaccination and SARS-CoV-2 variants. TCRdb keeps only in-frame clones here, not all; method: immunoSEQ multiplex PCR. This sample yields about 440,000 clones, of which roughly 87% are seen a single time; more than 10% belongs to the top ten. The sample consisted of peripheral blood, taken in a trial of Ad26.COV2.S vaccine versus placebo. These receptors all come from a person aged 18-60 years who received the Ad26.COV2.S COVID-19 vaccine or a placebo. Each CDR3 is given without its conserved first and last residue. Clone size, where shown, is once, few, many, or a class for clones that have expanded.

V gene	clone size	CDR3 protein
TRBV5-1	.	ASSPGQGGRYEQY
TRBV6-1	.	ASSGALGQARPKQY
TRBV24-1	.	ATSVQGRYQETQY
TRBV7-9	.	ASSRTPGNEQF
TRBV4-2	once	ASSQELAGSVEQF
TRBV10-3	.	AISAAGQRDQPQH
TRBV4-3	.	ASSLRPGGGETQY
TRBV30	.	AWRYQSTDTQY
TRBV19	.	ASRLTGWNTEAF
TRBV9	.	ASSFTGTDTEAF
TRBV14	.	ASSQGGRRNQPQH
TRBV4-2	.	ASSLAGSDTKQY
TRBV28	.	ASTRRRGYPYEQY
TRBV7-9	.	ASSSPGLTEAF
TRBV30	once	AWRGPGQGYYEQY
TRBV5-1	.	ASSRNSDPGQGNPSTEAF
TRBV10-3	.	AISQGREAF
TRBV15	.	ATSRELADSSYNEQF
TRBV5-4	.	ASRNQREHIQY
TRBV27	.	ASRAQGSPDEQY
TRBV27	once	ASSLDPAYEQY
TRBV30	.	GLEAGNTIY
TRBV7-8	.	ASSLIRGQGAGEQF
TRBV9	once	ASSVGGAGGPNEQY
TRBV3-1/TRBV3-2	.	ASSQARAGGYNEQF
TRBV4-2	.	ASSQVETGGEKLF
TRBV19	.	ASSTRSGANVLT
TRBV6-2/TRBV6-3	.	ASSIGQGAY
TRBV6-5	.	ASRARGERDTQY
TRBV4-1	.	ASSQVGGLPLH
TRBV27	once	ASTPPRRVNTEAF
TRBV24-1	.	ATSDLDRVYEQF
TRBV19	.	ASSPLGGTGNYGYT
TRBV5-6	.	ASSRTGTGREQY
TRBV7-6	.	ASSLAETGSYEQY
TRBV28	few	ASSRQGVSYEQY
TRBV5-1	.	ASSLTAPYEQY
TRBV10-3	.	AISPRGEKQAGSPLH
TRBV25-1	.	ASSGQGENIQY
TRBV7-2	.	ASSYRPPGEAF
TRBV6-1	.	ASSDRSGTGIGEQF